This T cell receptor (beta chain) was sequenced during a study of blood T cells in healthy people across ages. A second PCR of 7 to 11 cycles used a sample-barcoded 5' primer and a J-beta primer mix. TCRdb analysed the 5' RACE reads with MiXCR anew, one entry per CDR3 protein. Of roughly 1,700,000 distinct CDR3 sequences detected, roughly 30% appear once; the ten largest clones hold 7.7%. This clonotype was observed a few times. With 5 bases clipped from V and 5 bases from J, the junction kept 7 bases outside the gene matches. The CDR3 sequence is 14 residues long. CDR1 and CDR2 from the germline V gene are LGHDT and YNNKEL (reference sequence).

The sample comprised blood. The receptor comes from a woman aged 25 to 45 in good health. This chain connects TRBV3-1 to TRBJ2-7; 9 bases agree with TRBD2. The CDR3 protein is CASSSPGLAHEQYF. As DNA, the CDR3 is TGTGCCAGCAGCTCACCGGGACTAGCCCACGAGCAGTACTTC.